This TCR beta chain was profiled in a study of blood T cell repertoires in COVID-19. Assay used: immunoSEQ multiplex PCR; TCRdb lists only in-frame clones, some missing. The table shows roughly 190,000 clones, with around 87% occurring only once. The CDR3 is 17 amino acids. The germline CDR1 and CDR2 sequences are LNHDA and SQIVND (reference sequence). V was clipped by 1 base and J by 5 bases; unmatched bases: 11. The receptor's source is a young woman who had recovered from COVID-19. The V gene is TRBV19, the J gene TRBJ2-5; 9 bases agree with TRBD2. Material for sequencing was PBMCs or T cells enriched from blood (not recorded which). CDR3 amino acids: CASSIGSSGSPTETQYF. The CDR3 nucleotides are TGTGCCAGTAGTATAGGTAGTAGCGGGAGCCCAACGGAGACCCAGTACTTC.